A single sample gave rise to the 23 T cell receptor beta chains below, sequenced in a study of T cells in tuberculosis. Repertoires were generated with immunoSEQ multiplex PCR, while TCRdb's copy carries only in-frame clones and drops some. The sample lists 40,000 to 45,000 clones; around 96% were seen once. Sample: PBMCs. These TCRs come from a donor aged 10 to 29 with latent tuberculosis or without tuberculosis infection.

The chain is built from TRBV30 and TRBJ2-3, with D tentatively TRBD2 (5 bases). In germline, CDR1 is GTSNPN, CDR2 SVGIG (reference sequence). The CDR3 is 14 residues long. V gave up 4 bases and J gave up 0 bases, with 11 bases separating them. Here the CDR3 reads CAWIPGISTDTQYF. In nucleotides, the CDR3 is TGTGCCTGGATCCCGGGGATTAGCACAGATACGCAGTATTTT.

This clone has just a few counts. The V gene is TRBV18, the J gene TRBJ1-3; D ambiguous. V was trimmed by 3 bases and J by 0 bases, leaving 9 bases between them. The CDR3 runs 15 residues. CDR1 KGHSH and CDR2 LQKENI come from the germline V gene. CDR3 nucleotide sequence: TGTGCCAGCTCACCCGACGGGTACTCTGGAAACACCATATATTTT. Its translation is CASSPDGYSGNTIYF.

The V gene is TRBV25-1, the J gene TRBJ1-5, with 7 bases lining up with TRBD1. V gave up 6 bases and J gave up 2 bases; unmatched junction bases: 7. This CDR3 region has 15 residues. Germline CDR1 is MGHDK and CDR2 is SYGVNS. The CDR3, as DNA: TGTGCCAGCAGCCCTGAGGGGACAGGCAATCAGCCCCAGCATTTT. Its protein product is CASSPEGTGNQPQHF.

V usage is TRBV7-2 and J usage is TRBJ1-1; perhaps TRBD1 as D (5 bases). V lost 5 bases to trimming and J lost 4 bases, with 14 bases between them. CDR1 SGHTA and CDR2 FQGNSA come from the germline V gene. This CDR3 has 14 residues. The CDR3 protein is CASSIARGSTEAFF. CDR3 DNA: TGTGCCAGCAGCATTGCTCGGGGGAGCACTGAAGCTTTCTTT.

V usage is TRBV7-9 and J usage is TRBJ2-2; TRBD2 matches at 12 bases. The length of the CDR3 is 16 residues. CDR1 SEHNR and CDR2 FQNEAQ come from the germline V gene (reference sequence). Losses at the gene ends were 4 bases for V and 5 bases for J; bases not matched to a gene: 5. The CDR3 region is CASSSRLAGETGELFF. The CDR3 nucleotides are TGTGCCAGCAGCTCAAGACTAGCGGGAGAGACCGGGGAGCTGTTTTTT. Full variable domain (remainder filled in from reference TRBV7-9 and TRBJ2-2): DTGVSQNPRHKITKRGQNVTFRCDPISEHNRLYWYRQTLGQGPEFLTYFQNEAQLEKSRLLSDRFSAERPKGSFSTLEIQRTEQGDSAMYLCASSSRLAGETGELFFGEGSRLTVL.

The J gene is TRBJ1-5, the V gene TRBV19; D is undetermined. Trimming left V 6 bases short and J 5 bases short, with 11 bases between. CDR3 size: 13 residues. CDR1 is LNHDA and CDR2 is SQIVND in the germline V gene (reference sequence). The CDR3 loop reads CASRGGWDQPQHF. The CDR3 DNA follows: TGTGCCAGTAGGGGAGGGTGGGATCAGCCCCAGCATTTT.

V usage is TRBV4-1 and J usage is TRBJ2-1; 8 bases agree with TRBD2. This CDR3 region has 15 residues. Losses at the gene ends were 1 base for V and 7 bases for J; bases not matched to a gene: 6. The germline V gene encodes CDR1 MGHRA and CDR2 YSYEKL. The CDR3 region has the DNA TGCGCCAGCAGCCAAGGATCGGGGGGGTATAATGAGCAGTTCTTC. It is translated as CASSQGSGGYNEQFF.

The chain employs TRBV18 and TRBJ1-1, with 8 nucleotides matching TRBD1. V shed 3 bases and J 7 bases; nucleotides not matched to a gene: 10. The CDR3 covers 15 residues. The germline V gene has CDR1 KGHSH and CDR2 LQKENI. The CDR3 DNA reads TGTGCCAGCTCACCTCTAGGACAGGGAAAACTTGAAGCTTTCTTT. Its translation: CASSPLGQGKLEAFF. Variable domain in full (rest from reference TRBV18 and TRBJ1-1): NAGVMQNPRHLVRRRGQEARLRCSPMKGHSHVYWYRQLPEEGLKFMVYLQKENIIDESGMPKERFSAEFPKEGPSILRIQQVVRGDSAAYFCASSPLGQGKLEAFFGQGTRLTVV.

The CDR3 sequence is CASSSAGGHEQYF. As DNA, the CDR3 is TGTGCCAGCAGTTCGGCGGGGGGGCACGAGCAGTACTTC. The J gene is TRBJ2-7, the V gene TRBV28, with TRBD2 identical over 9 bases. The ends lost 4 bases at V and 5 bases at J; junction bases unmatched: 3. There are 13 residues in the CDR3. Germline V gene lookup returns CDR1 MDHEN and CDR2 SYDVKM.

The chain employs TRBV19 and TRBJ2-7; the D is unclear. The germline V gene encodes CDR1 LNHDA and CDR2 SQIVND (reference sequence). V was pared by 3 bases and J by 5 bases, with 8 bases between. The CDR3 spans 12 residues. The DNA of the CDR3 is TGTGCCAGTAGTATCCGCGGAAACGAGCAGTACTTC. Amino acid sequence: CASSIRGNEQYF.

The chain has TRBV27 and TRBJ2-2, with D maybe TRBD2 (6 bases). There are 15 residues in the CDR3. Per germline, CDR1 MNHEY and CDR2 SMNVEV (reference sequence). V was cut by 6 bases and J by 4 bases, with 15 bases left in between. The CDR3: CASSMYGTLTGELFF. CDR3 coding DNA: TGTGCCAGCAGCATGTACGGGACTCTCACCGGGGAGCTGTTTTTT.

The CDR3 nucleotides read TGTGCCAGCAGTTTCCGGGCAGGGCAGTACCAAGAGACCCAGTACTTC. Its protein product is CASSFRAGQYQETQYF. The chain has TRBV27 and TRBJ2-5; tentative D call: TRBD1 (5 bases). V dropped 3 bases and J dropped 0 bases, with 14 bases sitting between them. The CDR3 spans 16 residues. Per germline, CDR1 MNHEY and CDR2 SMNVEV (reference sequence).

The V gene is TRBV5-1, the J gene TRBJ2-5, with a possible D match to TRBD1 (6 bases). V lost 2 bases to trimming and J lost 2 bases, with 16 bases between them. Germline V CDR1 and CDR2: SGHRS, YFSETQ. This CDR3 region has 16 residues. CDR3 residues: CASSLPPGQQQETQYF. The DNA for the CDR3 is TGCGCCAGCAGCTTACCCCCCGGACAGCAGCAAGAGACCCAGTACTTC.

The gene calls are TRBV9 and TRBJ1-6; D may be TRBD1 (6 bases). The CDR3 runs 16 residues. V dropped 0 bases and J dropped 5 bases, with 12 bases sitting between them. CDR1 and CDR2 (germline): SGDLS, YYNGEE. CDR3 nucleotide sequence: TGTGCCAGCAGCGTAGAAACAGGGACGAATAATTCACCCCTCCACTTT. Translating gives CASSVETGTNNSPLHF.

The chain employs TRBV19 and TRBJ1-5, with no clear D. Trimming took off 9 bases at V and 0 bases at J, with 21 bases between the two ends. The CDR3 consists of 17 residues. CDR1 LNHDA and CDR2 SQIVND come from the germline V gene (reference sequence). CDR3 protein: CASHSGVGSYSNQPQHF. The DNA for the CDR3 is TGTGCCAGCCATAGCGGGGTGGGGTCCTATAGCAATCAGCCCCAGCATTTT.

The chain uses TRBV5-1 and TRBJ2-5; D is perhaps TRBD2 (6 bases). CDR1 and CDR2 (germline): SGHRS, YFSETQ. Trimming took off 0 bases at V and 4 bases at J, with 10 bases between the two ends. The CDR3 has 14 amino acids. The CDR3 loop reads CASSLVTSRETQYF. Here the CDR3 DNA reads TGCGCCAGCAGCTTGGTGACTAGTCGAGAGACCCAGTACTTC.

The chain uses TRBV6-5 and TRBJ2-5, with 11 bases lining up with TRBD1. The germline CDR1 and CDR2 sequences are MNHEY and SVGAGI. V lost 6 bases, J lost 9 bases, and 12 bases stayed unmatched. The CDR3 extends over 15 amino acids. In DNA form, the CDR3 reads TGTGCCAGCAGCCCCGCCGGGACAGGGGGGTTGTCCCAGTACTTC. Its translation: CASSPAGTGGLSQYF.

The DNA of the CDR3 is TGCGCCAGCAGCCCAGGGGCCATGTCAAGGGAGCAGTACTTC. Its translation: CASSPGAMSREQYF. The chain employs TRBV5-1 and TRBJ2-7; tentative D call: TRBD1 (6 bases). V lost 4 bases and J 7 bases, leaving 18 bases between the germline ends. This CDR3 has 14 amino acids. Per the germline V gene, CDR1 is SGHRS and CDR2 is YFSETQ.

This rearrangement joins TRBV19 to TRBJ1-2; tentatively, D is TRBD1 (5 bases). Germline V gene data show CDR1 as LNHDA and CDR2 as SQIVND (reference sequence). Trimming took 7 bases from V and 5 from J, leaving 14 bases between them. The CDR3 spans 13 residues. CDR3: CASISRVEYGYTF. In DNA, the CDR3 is TGTGCCAGTATATCCAGGGTTGAATATGGCTACACCTTC.

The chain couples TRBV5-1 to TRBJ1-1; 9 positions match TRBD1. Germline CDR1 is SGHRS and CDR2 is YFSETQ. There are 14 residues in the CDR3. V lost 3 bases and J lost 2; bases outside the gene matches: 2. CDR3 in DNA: TGCGCCAGCAGCTGGACAGGGGTCAACACTGAAGCTTTCTTT. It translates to CASSWTGVNTEAFF. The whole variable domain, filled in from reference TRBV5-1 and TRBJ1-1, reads KAGVTQTPRYLIKTRGQQVTLSCSPISGHRSVSWYQQTPGQGLQFLFEYFSETQRNKGNFPGRFSGRQFSNSRSEMNVSTLELGDSALYLCASSWTGVNTEAFFGQGTRLTVV.

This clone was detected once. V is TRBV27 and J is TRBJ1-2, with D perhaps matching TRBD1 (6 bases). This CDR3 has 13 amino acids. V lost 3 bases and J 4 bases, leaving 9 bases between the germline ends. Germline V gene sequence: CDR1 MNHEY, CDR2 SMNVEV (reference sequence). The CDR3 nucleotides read TGTGCCAGCAGTTTTGGCAGGGGCTATGGCTACACCTTC. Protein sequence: CASSFGRGYGYTF.

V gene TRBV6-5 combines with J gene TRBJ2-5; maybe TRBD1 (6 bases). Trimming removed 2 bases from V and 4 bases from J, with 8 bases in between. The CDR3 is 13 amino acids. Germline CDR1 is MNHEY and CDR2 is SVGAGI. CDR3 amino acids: CASSYVGGETQYF. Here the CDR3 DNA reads TGTGCCAGCAGTTACGTAGGGGGAGAGACCCAGTACTTC.

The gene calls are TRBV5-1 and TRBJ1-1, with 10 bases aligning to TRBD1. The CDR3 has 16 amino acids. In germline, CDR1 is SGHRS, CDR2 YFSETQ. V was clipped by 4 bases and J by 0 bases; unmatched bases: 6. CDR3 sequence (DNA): TGCGCCAGCAGCCCGGGACAGGGGCTGATGAACACTGAAGCTTTCTTT. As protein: CASSPGQGLMNTEAFF. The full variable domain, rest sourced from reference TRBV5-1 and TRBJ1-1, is KAGVTQTPRYLIKTRGQQVTLSCSPISGHRSVSWYQQTPGQGLQFLFEYFSETQRNKGNFPGRFSGRQFSNSRSEMNVSTLELGDSALYLCASSPGQGLMNTEAFFGQGTRLTVV.